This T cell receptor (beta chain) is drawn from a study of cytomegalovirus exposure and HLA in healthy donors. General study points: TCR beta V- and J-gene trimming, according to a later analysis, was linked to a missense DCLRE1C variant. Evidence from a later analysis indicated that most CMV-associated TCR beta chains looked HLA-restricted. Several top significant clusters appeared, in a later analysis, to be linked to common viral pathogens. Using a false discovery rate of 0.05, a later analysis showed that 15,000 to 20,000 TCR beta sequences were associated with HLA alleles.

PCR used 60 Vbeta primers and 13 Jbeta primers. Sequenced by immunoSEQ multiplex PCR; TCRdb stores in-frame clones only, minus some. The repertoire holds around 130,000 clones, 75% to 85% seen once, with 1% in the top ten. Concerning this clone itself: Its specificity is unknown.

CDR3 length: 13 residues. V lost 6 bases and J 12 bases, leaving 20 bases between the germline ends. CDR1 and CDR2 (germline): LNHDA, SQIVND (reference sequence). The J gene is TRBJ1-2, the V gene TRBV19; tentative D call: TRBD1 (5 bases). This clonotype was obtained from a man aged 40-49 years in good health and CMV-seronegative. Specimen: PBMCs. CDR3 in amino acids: CASRDSNRNFDTF. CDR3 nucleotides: TGTGCCAGTAGAGACTCTAACAGGAATTTCGACACCTTC.